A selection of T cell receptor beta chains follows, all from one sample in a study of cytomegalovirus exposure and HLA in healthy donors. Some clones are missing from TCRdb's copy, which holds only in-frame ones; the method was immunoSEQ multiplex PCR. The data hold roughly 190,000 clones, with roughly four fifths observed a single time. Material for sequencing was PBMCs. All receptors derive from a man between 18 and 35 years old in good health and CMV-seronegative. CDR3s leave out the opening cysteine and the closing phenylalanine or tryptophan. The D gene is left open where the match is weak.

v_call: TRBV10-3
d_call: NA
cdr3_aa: AISEVAGTDTQY

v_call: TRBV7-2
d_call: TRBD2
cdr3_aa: ASSLGLAGYEQY

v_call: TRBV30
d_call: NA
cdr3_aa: AWSVPRGYTDTQY

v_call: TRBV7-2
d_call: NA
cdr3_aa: ASSHELGGGTEAF

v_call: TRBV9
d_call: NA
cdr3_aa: ASSGALGSHNSGANVLT

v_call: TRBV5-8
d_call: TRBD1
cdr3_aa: ASRDRGPLNSGNTIY

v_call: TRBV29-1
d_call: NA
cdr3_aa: SVRKVEDVGYT

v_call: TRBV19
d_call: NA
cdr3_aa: ASSMAESSYNEQF

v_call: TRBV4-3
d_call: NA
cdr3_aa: ASSQVGFLAKNIQY

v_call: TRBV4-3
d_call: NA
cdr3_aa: ASSQDLAATTITDTQY